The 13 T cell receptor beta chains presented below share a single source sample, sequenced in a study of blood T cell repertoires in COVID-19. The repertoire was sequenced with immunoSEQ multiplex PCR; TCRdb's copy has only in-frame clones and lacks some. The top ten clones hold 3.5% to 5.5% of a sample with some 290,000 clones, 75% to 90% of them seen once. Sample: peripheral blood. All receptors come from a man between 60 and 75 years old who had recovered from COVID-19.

CDR3 in DNA: TGTGCCAGCAGTGTTGAGAGAGTCGGCTACACCTTC. This codes for CASSVERVGYTF. This chain connects TRBV2 to TRBJ1-2; D is uncertain. Germline V gene sequence: CDR1 SNHLY, CDR2 FYNNEI. V was shortened by 4 bases and J by 8 bases, with 11 bases between the two germline ends. The CDR3 is 12 amino acids.

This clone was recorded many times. The CDR3 coding sequence is TGTGCCAGCAGTGAAGCAGGGGTTGCAACTAATGAAAAACTGTTTTTT. Its translation: CASSEAGVATNEKLFF. The V call is TRBV6-1, the J call TRBJ1-4, with TRBD1 as a possible D gene (5 bases). The V end lost 0 bases, the J end lost 0 bases, and 8 bases lay between the germline ends. Germline CDR1 reads MNHNS; CDR2 reads SASEGT. This CDR3 comprises 16 residues.

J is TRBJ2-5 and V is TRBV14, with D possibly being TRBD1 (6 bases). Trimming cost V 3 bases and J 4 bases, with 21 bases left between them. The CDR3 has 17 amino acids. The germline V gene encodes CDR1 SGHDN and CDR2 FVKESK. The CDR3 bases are TGTGCCAGCAGCCACCTAAAAGGGGGAAGCCAGGCAGAGACCCAGTACTTC. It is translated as CASSHLKGGSQAETQYF. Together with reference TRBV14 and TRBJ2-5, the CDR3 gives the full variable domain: EAGVTQFPSHSVIEKGQTVTLRCDPISGHDNLYWYRRVMGKEIKFLLHFVKESKQDESGMPNNRFLAERTGGTYSTLKVQPAELEDSGVYFCASSHLKGGSQAETQYFGPGTRLLVL.

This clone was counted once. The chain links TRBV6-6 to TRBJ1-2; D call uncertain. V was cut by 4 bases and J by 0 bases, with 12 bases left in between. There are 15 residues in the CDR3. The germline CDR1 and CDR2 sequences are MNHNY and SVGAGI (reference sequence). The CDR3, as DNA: TGTGCCAGCAGTTTCCTAACCGCGGCTAACTATGGCTACACCTTC. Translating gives CASSFLTAANYGYTF.

As DNA, the CDR3 is TGCGCCAGCAGCCAAGATCCCGGGGGGGCGAACACCGGGGAGCTGTTTTTT. Amino acid sequence: CASSQDPGGANTGELFF. The genes are TRBV4-1 and TRBJ2-2, with 8 bases aligning to TRBD2. The germline CDR1 and CDR2 sequences are MGHRA and YSYEKL. The CDR3 length is 17 residues. J was trimmed by 0 bases and V by 0 bases; bases with no gene match: 3.

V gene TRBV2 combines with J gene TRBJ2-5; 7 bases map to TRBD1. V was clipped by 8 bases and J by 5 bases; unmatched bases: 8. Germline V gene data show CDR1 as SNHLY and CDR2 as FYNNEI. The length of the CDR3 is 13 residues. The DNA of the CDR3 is TGTGCCAGCGGTCGGGACAGAGGGGAGACCCAGTACTTC. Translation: CASGRDRGETQYF.

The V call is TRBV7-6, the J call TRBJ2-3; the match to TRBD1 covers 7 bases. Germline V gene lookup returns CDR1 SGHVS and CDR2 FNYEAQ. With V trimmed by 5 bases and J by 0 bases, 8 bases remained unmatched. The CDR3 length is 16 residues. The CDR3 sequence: CASSPRDSYSTDTQYF. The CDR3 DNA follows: TGTGCCAGCAGCCCCAGGGACAGCTATAGCACAGATACGCAGTATTTT.

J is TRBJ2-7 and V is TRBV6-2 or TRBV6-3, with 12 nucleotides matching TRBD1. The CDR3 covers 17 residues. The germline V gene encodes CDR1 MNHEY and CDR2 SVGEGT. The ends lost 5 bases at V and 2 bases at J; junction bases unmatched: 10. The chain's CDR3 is CASSTPGQGAQTYEQYF. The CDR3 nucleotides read TGTGCCAGCAGTACACCGGGACAGGGGGCCCAAACCTACGAGCAGTACTTC.

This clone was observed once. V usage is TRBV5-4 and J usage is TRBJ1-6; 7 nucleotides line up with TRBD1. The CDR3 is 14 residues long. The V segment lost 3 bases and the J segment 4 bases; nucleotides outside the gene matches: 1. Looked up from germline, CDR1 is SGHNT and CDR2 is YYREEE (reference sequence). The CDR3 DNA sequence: TGTGCCAGCAGCTGGGACAGTTATAATTCACCCCTCCACTTT. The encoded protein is CASSWDSYNSPLHF.

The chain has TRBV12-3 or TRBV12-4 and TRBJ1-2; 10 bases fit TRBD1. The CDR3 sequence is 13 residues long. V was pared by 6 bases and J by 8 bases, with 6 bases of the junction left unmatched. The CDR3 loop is CASRPTGGGGYTF. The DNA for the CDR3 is TGTGCCAGCAGGCCGACAGGGGGCGGGGGCTACACCTTC.

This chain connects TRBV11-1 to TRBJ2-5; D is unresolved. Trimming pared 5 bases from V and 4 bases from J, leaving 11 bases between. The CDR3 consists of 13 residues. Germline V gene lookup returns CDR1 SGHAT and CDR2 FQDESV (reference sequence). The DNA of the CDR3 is TGTGCCAGCAGCACCCGACTTGGAGAGACCCAGTACTTC. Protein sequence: CASSTRLGETQYF.

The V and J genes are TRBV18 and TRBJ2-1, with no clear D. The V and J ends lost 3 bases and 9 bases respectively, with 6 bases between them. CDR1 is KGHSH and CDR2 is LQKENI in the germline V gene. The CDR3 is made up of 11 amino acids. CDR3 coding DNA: TGTGCCAGCTCACCCCGTGTTGAGCAGTTCTTC. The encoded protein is CASSPRVEQFF.

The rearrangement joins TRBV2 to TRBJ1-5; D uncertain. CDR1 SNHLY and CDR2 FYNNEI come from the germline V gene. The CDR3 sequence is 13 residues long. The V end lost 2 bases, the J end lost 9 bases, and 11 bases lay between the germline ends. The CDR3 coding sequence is TGTGCCAGCAGTGAACGGGTCGTGCGGCCCCAGCATTTT. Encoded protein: CASSERVVRPQHF.